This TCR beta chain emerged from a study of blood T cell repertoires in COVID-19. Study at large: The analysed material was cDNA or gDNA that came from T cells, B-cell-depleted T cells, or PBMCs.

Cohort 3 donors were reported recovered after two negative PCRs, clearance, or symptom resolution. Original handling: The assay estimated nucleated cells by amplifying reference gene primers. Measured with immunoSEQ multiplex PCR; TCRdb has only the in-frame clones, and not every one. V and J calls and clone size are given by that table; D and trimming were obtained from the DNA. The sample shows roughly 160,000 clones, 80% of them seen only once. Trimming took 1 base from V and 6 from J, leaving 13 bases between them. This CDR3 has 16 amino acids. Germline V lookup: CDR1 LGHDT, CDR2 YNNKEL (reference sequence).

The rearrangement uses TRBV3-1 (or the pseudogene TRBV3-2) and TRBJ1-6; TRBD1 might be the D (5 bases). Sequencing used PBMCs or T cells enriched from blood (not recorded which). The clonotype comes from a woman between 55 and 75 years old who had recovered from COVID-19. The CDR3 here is CASSQGPQGGNSPLHF. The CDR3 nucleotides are TGTGCCAGCAGCCAAGGCCCCCAGGGAGGTAATTCACCCCTCCACTTT.